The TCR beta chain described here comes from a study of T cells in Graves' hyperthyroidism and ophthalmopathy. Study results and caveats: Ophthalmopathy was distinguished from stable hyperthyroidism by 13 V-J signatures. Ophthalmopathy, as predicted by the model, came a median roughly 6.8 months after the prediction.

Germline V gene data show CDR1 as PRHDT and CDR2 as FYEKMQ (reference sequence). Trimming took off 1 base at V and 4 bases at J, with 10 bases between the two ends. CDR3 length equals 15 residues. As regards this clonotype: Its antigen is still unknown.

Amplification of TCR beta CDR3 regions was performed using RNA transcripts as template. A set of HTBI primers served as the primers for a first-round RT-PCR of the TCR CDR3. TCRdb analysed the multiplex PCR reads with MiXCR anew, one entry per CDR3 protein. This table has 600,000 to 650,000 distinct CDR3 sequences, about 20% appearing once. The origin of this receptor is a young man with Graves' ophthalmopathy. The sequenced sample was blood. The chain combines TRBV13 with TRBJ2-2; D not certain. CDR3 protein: CASSLDLVGTGELFF. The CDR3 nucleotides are TGTGCCAGCAGCTTAGATCTGGTCGGCACCGGGGAGCTGTTTTTT.